These 12 T cell receptor beta chains came from one sample sequenced in a study of beta chain features in type 1 diabetes. Study-level results: Among all four CD4+ subsets, Type 1 diabetes patients had TCRB CDR3s that were moderately but significantly shorter.

Antigen specificity for these receptors is unknown. Sequencing targeted expressed TCRB transcripts, as all isolated RNA had been reverse transcribed. Profiling relied on immunoSEQ multiplex PCR, and the TCRdb table lists in-frame clones only, not all of them. The sample lists about 30,000 clones, around 54% occurring once. Material for sequencing was Tregs from blood. These receptors were taken from a woman under 30 with type 1 diabetes.

A note on this clone: Mismatch with germline at one junction end may stem from a read error. Other nucleotide sequences in the sample specify the same CDR3. V is TRBV7-2 and J is TRBJ2-2, with D maybe TRBD2 (6 bases). This CDR3 is built from 13 residues. CDR1 and CDR2 from the germline V gene are SGHTA and FQGNSA. The CDR3 bases are TGCGCCAGCAGCCCACAGCGGGCCGGGGAGCTGTTTTTT. Residues: CASSPQRAGELFF.

The table lists this clone with a few counts. The chain joins TRBV19 to TRBJ1-3; TRBD1 matches 8 bases. In germline, CDR1 is LNHDA, CDR2 SQIVND (reference sequence). Trimming at V came to 8 bases and at J to 4 bases, leaving 1 base not matched to a gene. The CDR3 spans 12 residues. The CDR3 bases are TGTGCCAGTTGGGACAGGGGAAACACCATATATTTT. Translating gives CASWDRGNTIYF.

The V gene is TRBV30, the J gene TRBJ1-6; 12 bases match TRBD1. Germline-derived CDR1 and CDR2 are GTSNPN and SVGIG (reference sequence). This CDR3 has 18 amino acids. Trimming removed 2 bases from V and 7 bases from J; junction bases left unmatched: 12. The CDR3 spells CAWSSPGQGAGLNSPLHF. CDR3 nucleotides: TGTGCCTGGAGTTCCCCGGGACAGGGGGCCGGTTTAAATTCACCCCTCCACTTT.

The chain couples TRBV5-8 to TRBJ1-4, with TRBD1 matching 8 bases. Trimming at V came to 4 bases and at J to 5 bases, leaving 7 bases not matched to a gene. The CDR3 consists of 15 residues. Germline V gene sequence: CDR1 SGHTS, CDR2 YDEGEE. This chain's CDR3 is CASSAGQEKNEKLFF. The CDR3 DNA sequence: TGTGCCAGCAGCGCGGGACAGGAGAAAAATGAAAAACTGTTTTTT.

This clone was seen a handful of times. V usage is TRBV7-2 and J usage is TRBJ2-3; TRBD2 aligns across 14 bases. Looked up from germline, CDR1 is SGHTA and CDR2 is FQGNSA. J was trimmed by 7 bases and V by 1 base; bases with no gene match: 13. The CDR3 sequence is 19 residues long. The CDR3 reads CASSLVGAGTSGRSNTQYF. The CDR3, as DNA: TGTGCCAGCAGCTTAGTAGGTGCCGGGACTAGCGGGAGATCGAATACGCAGTATTTT.

The sample holds a few counts of this clone. The chain recombines TRBV11-2 with TRBJ2-7, with a tentative D call TRBD1 (5 bases). CDR1 is SGHAT, CDR2 FQNNGV, per germline. Trimming left V 2 bases short and J 5 bases short, with 13 bases between. The CDR3 has 14 amino acids. In DNA, the CDR3 is TGTGCCAGCAGCTTAAATGCAGGGAACCACGAGCAGTACTTC. Amino acid sequence: CASSLNAGNHEQYF.

This rearrangement joins TRBV18 to TRBJ2-1; D is possibly TRBD1 (5 bases). Germline CDR1 reads KGHSH; CDR2 reads LQKENI. The CDR3 extends over 16 amino acids. Trimming stripped 1 base from V and 0 bases from J, with 10 bases between. The CDR3 sequence: CASSPRQFSSYNEQFF. DNA of the CDR3: TGTGCCAGCTCACCACGACAGTTCAGCTCCTACAATGAGCAGTTCTTC.

This chain uses TRBV10-1 with TRBJ2-5; 11 bases map to TRBD2. The V gene's germline CDR1 is WNHNN and CDR2 SYGVQD (reference sequence). CDR3 length equals 15 residues. V lost 2 bases, J lost 2 bases, and 1 base stayed unmatched. CDR3 in DNA: TGCGCCAGCAGTGAGGGGACTAGCGGTCAAGAGACCCAGTACTTC. This sequence encodes CASSEGTSGQETQYF.

In this sample, this clone turned up a few times. This chain uses TRBV15 with TRBJ2-7; a possible D gene is TRBD2 (5 bases). V gave up 5 bases and J gave up 5 bases, with 13 bases separating them. CDR3 length equals 13 residues. Germline V lookup: CDR1 LNHNV, CDR2 YYDKDF (reference sequence). The CDR3 bases are TGTGCCACCAGCTGGGGAGAGTTGAACGAGCAGTACGTC. Residues: CATSWGELNEQYV.

This clone showed up just a few times. A much larger clone is a single base away; this may be a read error. This chain's CDR3 is CASSFVETQYF. The CDR3 nucleotides read TGTGCCAGCAGCTTCGTGGAGACCCAGTACTTC. The chain employs TRBV7-9 and TRBJ2-5; no firm D call. CDR3 length equals 11 residues. The germline V gene has CDR1 SEHNR and CDR2 FQNEAQ (reference sequence). V gave up 3 bases and J gave up 5 bases, with 4 bases separating them.

This clone was recorded only once. The chain joins TRBV9 to TRBJ2-2; D is perhaps TRBD2 (5 bases). The CDR3 contains 12 residues. Trimming cost V 8 bases and J 2 bases, with 7 bases left between them. Germline V gene lookup returns CDR1 SGDLS and CDR2 YYNGEE. CDR3 bases: TGTGCCAGGAGGGATAACACCGGGGAGCTGTTTTTT. It yields the protein CARRDNTGELFF.

V usage is TRBV2 and J usage is TRBJ2-2, with 10 bases matching TRBD1. Germline V gene sequence: CDR1 SNHLY, CDR2 FYNNEI. The CDR3 length is 17 residues. With 4 bases clipped from V and 4 bases from J, the junction kept 9 bases outside the gene matches. CDR3 region: CASSGDRGSLATGELFF. For the CDR3, the DNA is TGTGCCAGCAGTGGGGACAGGGGTTCCTTGGCCACCGGGGAGCTGTTTTTT.